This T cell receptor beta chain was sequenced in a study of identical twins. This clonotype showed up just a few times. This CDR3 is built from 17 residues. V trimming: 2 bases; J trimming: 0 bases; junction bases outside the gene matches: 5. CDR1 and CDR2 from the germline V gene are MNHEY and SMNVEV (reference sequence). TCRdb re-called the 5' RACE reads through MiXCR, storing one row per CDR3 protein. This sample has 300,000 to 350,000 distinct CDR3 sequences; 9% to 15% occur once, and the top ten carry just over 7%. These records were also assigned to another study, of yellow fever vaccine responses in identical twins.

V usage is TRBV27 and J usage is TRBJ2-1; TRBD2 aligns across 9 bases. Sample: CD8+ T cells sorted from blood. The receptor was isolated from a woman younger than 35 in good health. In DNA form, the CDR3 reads TGTGCCAGCAGTTTAAGGGGTAGCGGGAGCTCCTACAATGAGCAGTTCTTC. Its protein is CASSLRGSGSSYNEQFF.